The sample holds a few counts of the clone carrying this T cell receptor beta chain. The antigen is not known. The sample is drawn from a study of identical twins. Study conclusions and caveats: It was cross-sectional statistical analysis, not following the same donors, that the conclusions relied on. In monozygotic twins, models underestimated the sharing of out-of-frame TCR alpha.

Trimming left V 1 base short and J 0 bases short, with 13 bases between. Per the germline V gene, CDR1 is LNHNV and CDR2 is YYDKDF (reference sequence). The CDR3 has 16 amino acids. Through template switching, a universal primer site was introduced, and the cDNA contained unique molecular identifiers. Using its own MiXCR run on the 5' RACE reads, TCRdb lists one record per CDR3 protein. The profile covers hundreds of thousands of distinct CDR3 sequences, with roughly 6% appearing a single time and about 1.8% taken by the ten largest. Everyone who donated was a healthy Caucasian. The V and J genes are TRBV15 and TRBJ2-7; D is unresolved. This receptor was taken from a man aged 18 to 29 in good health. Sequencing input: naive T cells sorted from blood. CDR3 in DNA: TGTGCCACCAGCAGAGCTCCCGCGGCTAGCTCCTACGAGCAGTACTTC. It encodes CATSRAPAASSYEQYF. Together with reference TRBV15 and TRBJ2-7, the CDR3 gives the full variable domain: DAMVIQNPRYQVTQFGKPVTLSCSQTLNHNVMYWYQQKSSQAPKLLFHYYDKDFNNEADTPDNFQSRRPNTSFCFLDIRSPGLGDTAMYLCATSRAPAASSYEQYFGPGTRLTVT.